This T cell receptor beta chain was identified in a study of cytomegalovirus exposure and HLA in healthy donors. On the study more broadly: Of the donors genotyped, several hundred in all, about 80% fell in the Caucasian-associated ancestry cluster. Study outcomes and limitations: Highest at DRB1 and lowest at HLA-C, TCR association rates differed among HLA loci in a later analysis.

Notes on this clone: Its antigen remains unknown.

The CDR3 has 16 residues. V lost 5 bases to trimming and J lost 1 base; unmatched junction nucleotides: 6. Germline V CDR1 and CDR2: MDHEN, SYDVKM. The PCR contained 60 Vbeta and 13 Jbeta primers. Some clones are missing from TCRdb's copy, which holds only in-frame ones; the method was immunoSEQ multiplex PCR. The repertoire holds 55,000 to 75,000 clones, with around 74% as singletons. The chain is built from TRBV28 and TRBJ2-3; 10 bases are shared with TRBD2. This clonotype originated in a human donor in good health. The specimen was PBMCs. CDR3 sequence reads: CASSPPGTSGTDTQYF. The CDR3 DNA follows: TGTGCCAGCAGTCCACCCGGGACTAGCGGCACAGATACGCAGTATTTT.